What follows is one TCR beta chain and its context. Its cognate antigen has yet to be identified. No base qualities exist here, and no much larger clone lies one base off it. The library was made by 5' RACE. The listed sequencing device is Illumina HiSeq 2500. A second about 6 to 11 cycle PCR used a sample-barcoded 5' primer and a J-beta primer mix. A unique molecular identifier was introduced onto each TCR beta cDNA molecule by a template-switch 5' adaptor carrying 12 random nucleotides. At least 2.5 million CDR3-containing paired-end reads were obtained from each sample. First-strand cDNA was synthesized from all RNA with the Mint cDNA synthesis kit, primed by a TRBC-specific oligonucleotide. After uracil-DNA glycosylase treatment, a first 18-cycle PCR used universal primers M1SS and BC2_uni_R on all cDNA. The authors' pipeline ran thus. For normalization, 1 million high-quality reads, each with a distinct molecular identifier, were randomly selected from each sample. Instead of being binned into consensus sequences, reads that shared molecular identifiers were thrown out. MiTCR, set to a Q25 quality threshold and the strictest error-elimination algorithm, was used for CDR3 identification, clonotype clustering and error correction. Lower-bound total TCR beta diversity was estimated with a nonparametric unseen species model using Euler transformation. TCRdb reprocessing: public reads trimmed at Q25 with fastp, clones called with MiXCR, in-frame beta chains kept. Each entry is one CDR3 protein sequence, shown with its most common DNA and genes. The V and J calls and clone size come from TCRdb's table, not from the authors' own analysis. In this sample the table shows roughly 1.5 million distinct CDR3 sequences, 35% to 45% of which occur a single time. Under 5% of the sample rests with the top ten.

The germline V gene provides CDR1 SGHTA and CDR2 FQGNSA. Its CDR3 holds 12 amino acids, cysteine through phenylalanine. CDR3 DNA is the only sequence kept; it has 36 bases, read in frame from the first base. V sheds 2 bases and J sheds 9 bases, leaving 8 bases between their ends. The data originate from a study of blood T cells in healthy people across ages (dated by TCRdb to 2013 to 2016). Regarding the complete study: Template switching captured roughly one uniquely barcoded TCR beta cDNA molecule per two T cells in model experiments. To avoid experimental bias, donors of different ages were randomly spread across the sequencing lanes. Donors were grouped into four age groups: young (average roughly 15 years), middle-aged (less than 40), aged (62) and long-lived (82). To track age-related changes in TCR beta repertoire diversity, the study relied on deep sequencing normalized with unique cDNA molecular identifiers. Two additional independent replicas of 1 million unique cDNA reads from the same blood draw were analyzed for two donors (one aged 18 to 29 and one aged 80 or older). What the study reported, not specific to this receptor: Because donor CMV infection status was unknown, age-related changes in expanded clonotypes were potentially confounded. As age increased, observed TCR beta diversity per million T cells dropped in a roughly linear way, and a significant reduction was already evident by age roughly 36. Estimates of total diversity based on one million sequenced T cells were considered lower bounds and underestimates. The long-lived group showed more naive CD4+ T cells, fewer expanded clones and increased TCR diversity than the aged group, suggesting age selection. There was a strong correlation between observed TCR beta diversity and the percentage of naive T cells measured by flow cytometry. Since profiling was done on bulk unsorted PBMCs, naive and antigen-experienced compartments could not be conclusively compared.

The 39 donors, aged 6 to 90 years, were systemically healthy Caucasian individuals from Russia. Approximately 9.3 milliliters of peripheral blood were drawn from each donor into EDTA-treated Vacutainer tubes. Ficoll-Paque density-gradient centrifugation was used to isolate PBMCs, with at least 6.5 million obtained per sample. Total RNA, at least 6 micrograms per sample, was extracted from PBMCs with Trizol reagent. For every donor, flow cytometry on a PBMC aliquot measured the percentage of naive CD45RAhigh/CD27high T cells. The rearrangement combines TRBV7-2 with TRBJ2-1; a weak D assignment points to TRBD2 (5 bases agree). The sequenced material came from blood. This clonotype was sampled from a woman aged 18-29 years in good health. CDR3 sequence: CASSLRAGEQFF. Here is the DNA: TGTGCCAGCAGCTTAAGGGCGGGTGAGCAGTTCTTC.